A selection of T cell receptor beta chains follows, all from one sample in a study of beta chain features in type 1 diabetes. Sequenced by immunoSEQ multiplex PCR; TCRdb stores in-frame clones only, minus some. The sample consists of 600,000 to 700,000 clones, around 15% of them appearing once. Source material: naive CD4+ T cells from blood. These receptors all come from a young man with type 1 diabetes. CDR3s include the opening cysteine and the closing phenylalanine or tryptophan. The D gene is left open where the match is weak. The size field is filled for only some rows; it gives once, few, many or a size class.

d_call	v_call	cdr3_length	clone_size	j_call	cdr3_nt	cdr3_aa
TRBD1	TRBV14	13	.	TRBJ2-5	TGTGCCAGCAGCCAAGCCCAGGGGGCGACCCAGTACTTC	CASSQAQGATQYF
.	TRBV15	14	few	TRBJ2-5	TGTGCCACCAGCAGAGATTTTCGGCGGGAGACCCAGTACTTC	CATSRDFRRETQYF
.	TRBV4-1	17	.	TRBJ1-5	TGCGCCAGCAGCCAAGAGCCCAGGATGTGGGGCAATCAGCCCCAGCATTTT	CASSQEPRMWGNQPQHF
.	TRBV2	14	few	TRBJ2-2	TGTGCCACTCGCCAGGGGAGTCACACCGGGGAGCTGTTTTTT	CATRQGSHTGELFF
.	TRBV21-1	13	few	TRBJ2-3	TGTGCCAGCAGCTCACAGGGAATTGATACGCAGTATTTT	CASSSQGIDTQYF
TRBD2	TRBV7-9	15	few	TRBJ2-1	TGTGCCAGCAGCCCTGGGACTAGCGGGGATCAGGAGCAGTTCTTC	CASSPGTSGDQEQFF
TRBD1	TRBV19	15	.	TRBJ2-5	TGTGCCAGTAGTATAGGCAGGGGGTACCAAGAGACCCAGTACTTC	CASSIGRGYQETQYF
TRBD1	TRBV6-1	14	.	TRBJ1-5	TGTGCCAGCAGTCCAGACAGGGAGGGGCAGCCCCAGCATTTT	CASSPDREGQPQHF
.	TRBV5-1	12	few	TRBJ2-1	TGCGCCAGCAGCTTGGATCGCAATGAGCAGTTCTTC	CASSLDRNEQFF
.	TRBV28	13	.	TRBJ2-5	TGTGCCAGCAGCCCAGGGGATAAAGAGACCCAGTACTTC	CASSPGDKETQYF
.	TRBV6-5	16	.	TRBJ1-1	TGTGCCAGCAGTTACGGTGTTGGAGGGCAGGCAACTGAAGCTTTCTTT	CASSYGVGGQATEAFF
TRBD1	TRBV25-1	15	.	TRBJ1-1	TGTGCCAGCAGTACCCGGACAGGGCCCAACACTGAAGCTTTCTTT	CASSTRTGPNTEAFF
.	TRBV5-4	14	few	TRBJ1-6	TGTGCCAGCAGCTTAGGACAGCCTAATTCACCCCTCCACTTT	CASSLGQPNSPLHF
TRBD1	TRBV2	14	few	TRBJ2-4	TGTGCCAGCAGGGACCGGACAGGGGCTGTTATTCAGTACTTC	CASRDRTGAVIQYF